The rows below give T cell receptor beta chains drawn from one sample of a study of response to subunit inactivated influenza vaccine. One entry per CDR3 protein, called by TCRdb with MiXCR from the RT-PCR reads. The data show some 640,000 distinct CDR3 sequences, with 11% to 15% seen just once and less than 9% held by the top ten. The sample consisted of PBMCs from blood, taken 14 days before vaccination. The receptor set was obtained from a man aged 45 to 65 who received an inactivated influenza vaccine. The CDR3 runs from the conserved cysteine through the conserved F or W. D genes are given only for firm matches. The size entry is marked missing in some rows and otherwise reads once, few, many or a size class.

>.|TRBJ2-3|few|TRBV6-2/TRBV6-3
CASSYAGADTQYF
TGTGCCAGCAGCTACGCCGGAGCGGATACGCAGTATTTT
>.|TRBJ2-7|.|TRBV28
CASIASSRYEQYF
TGTGCCAGCATCGCCTCTTCCCGCTACGAGCAGTACTTC
>.|TRBJ2-3|.|TRBV6-5
CASSYSPPRGTDTQYF
TGTGCCAGCAGTTACTCCCCACCTCGGGGCACAGATACGCAGTATTTT
>TRBD2|TRBJ2-2|few|TRBV12-3/TRBV12-4
CASSQGLVATGELFF
TGTGCCAGCAGTCAAGGACTAGTCGCCACCGGGGAGCTGTTTTTT
>.|TRBJ1-3|.|TRBV6-5
CASSYSQGTGNTIYF
TGTGCCAGCAGTTACTCACAGGGCACTGGAAACACCATATATTTT
>.|TRBJ1-4|.|TRBV7-2
CASSPELYSGEKLFF
TGTGCCAGCAGCCCCGAGTTGTACAGTGGGGAAAAACTGTTTTTT
>.|TRBJ2-1|.|TRBV28
CASSAGPHYNEQFF
TGTGCCAGCAGCGCGGGGCCCCACTACAATGAGCAGTTCTTC
>.|TRBJ2-5|.|TRBV7-9
CASSSLAPGETQYF
TGTGCCAGCAGCTCTCTAGCGCCAGGGGAGACCCAGTACTTC
>TRBD2|TRBJ2-7|.|TRBV20-1
CSARIRDYSYEQYF
TGCAGTGCCAGAATCCGGGACTACTCGTACGAGCAGTACTTC
>.|TRBJ2-5|.|TRBV5-1
CASSLGTWRIPETQYF
TGCGCCAGCAGCTTGGGGACTTGGAGAATTCCGGAGACCCAGTACTTC
>.|TRBJ2-7|.|TRBV6-5
CASSYQVSSYEQYF
TGTGCCAGCAGTTATCAGGTCAGCTCCTACGAGCAGTACTTC
>.|TRBJ2-5|.|TRBV4-3
CASSQEGRGAQTQYF
TGCGCCAGCAGCCAAGAAGGCAGGGGGGCACAGACCCAGTACTTC
>TRBD2|TRBJ2-1|.|TRBV29-1
CSVEGRGLAGDKQFF
TGCAGCGTTGAAGGCAGGGGACTAGCGGGGGATAAGCAGTTCTTC
>TRBD1|TRBJ2-3|many|TRBV24-1
CATSDLPQGAKDTQYF
TGTGCCACCAGTGATTTGCCTCAGGGGGCGAAAGATACGCAGTATTTT
>TRBD2|TRBJ2-5|few|TRBV20-1
CSAPNLRTSGQETQYF
TGCAGTGCTCCCAACCTTAGGACTAGCGGGCAAGAGACCCAGTACTTC
>.|TRBJ2-1|many|TRBV12-3/TRBV12-4
CASTSGIYNEQFF
TGTGCCAGCACCTCGGGTATCTACAATGAGCAGTTCTTC
>TRBD1|TRBJ2-3|.|TRBV7-6
CASSLDARGTGGTDTQYF
TGTGCCAGCAGCTTAGATGCCCGGGGGACAGGGGGGACAGATACGCAGTATTTT
>.|TRBJ1-1|many|TRBV20-1
CSATLRVNTEAFF
TGCAGTGCTACCCTCAGGGTGAACACTGAAGCTTTCTTT
>TRBD1|TRBJ2-2|.|TRBV4-3
CASSRGQGVNTGELFF
TGCGCCAGCAGCCGAGGACAGGGTGTAAATACCGGGGAGCTGTTTTTT
>.|TRBJ2-7|once|TRBV4-2
CASSRGPGIYEQYF
TGTGCCAGCAGCCGCGGGCCAGGGATCTACGAGCAGTACTTC
>.|TRBJ2-5|many|TRBV5-1
CASSNLGFQETQYF
TGCGCCAGCAGCAACCTCGGGTTCCAAGAGACCCAGTACTTC
>TRBD1|TRBJ2-3|.|TRBV6-1
CASRGGTGVSTDTQYF
TGTGCCAGCAGGGGGGGGACAGGGGTTAGCACAGATACGCAGTATTTT
>.|TRBJ2-3|few|TRBV20-1
CSARDLGLHTDTQYF
TGCAGTGCTAGAGATCTGGGACTCCACACAGATACGCAGTATTTT
>TRBD1|TRBJ2-5|.|TRBV20-1
CSALDRGIETQYF
TGCAGTGCACTGGACAGGGGAATCGAGACCCAGTACTTC
>TRBD2|TRBJ2-1|.|TRBV20-1
CSAPTSGVSYNEQFF
TGCAGTGCTCCGACTAGCGGGGTCTCCTACAATGAGCAGTTCTTC
>.|TRBJ2-7|.|TRBV15
CATGSGFRSYEQYF
TGTGCCACCGGCAGCGGGTTTCGCTCCTACGAGCAGTACTTC
>.|TRBJ1-1|.|TRBV13
CASSLEGSGVSFGAFF
TGTGCCAGCAGCTTAGAGGGATCAGGGGTATCGTTTGGAGCTTTCTTT
>TRBD2|TRBJ2-1|few|TRBV20-1
CSARALLAGGYNEQFF
TGCAGTGCTAGAGCCCTACTAGCGGGAGGATACAATGAGCAGTTCTTC
>.|TRBJ2-1|many|TRBV11-1
CASSWTSYNEQFF
TGTGCCAGCAGCTGGACATCCTACAATGAGCAGTTCTTC
>.|TRBJ2-3|.|TRBV4-3
CASSQQRGVSTDTQYF
TGCGCCAGCAGCCAACAAAGGGGTGTTAGTACAGATACGCAGTATTTT
>.|TRBJ1-5|many|TRBV28
CASRSSNQPQHF
TGTGCCAGCAGAAGTAGCAATCAGCCCCAGCATTTT
>.|TRBJ2-1|few|TRBV19
CASSRRTDYNEQFF
TGTGCCAGTAGTCGTCGGACAGACTACAATGAGCAGTTCTTC
>.|TRBJ2-7|.|TRBV5-1
CASSLEQGWLKYF
TGCGCCAGCAGCTTGGAACAGGGATGGTTGAAGTACTTC
>.|TRBJ2-5|few|TRBV28
CASRNPRVDQETQYF
TGTGCCAGCCGAAACCCCCGGGTCGACCAAGAGACCCAGTACTTC
>.|TRBJ1-2|.|TRBV6-5
CASSYSKTRNYGYTF
TGTGCCAGCAGTTACTCGAAGACAAGGAACTATGGCTACACCTTC
>.|TRBJ1-5|many|TRBV29-1
CSVEDGGARQPQHF
TGCAGCGTTGAAGATGGGGGGGCCCGTCAGCCCCAGCATTTT
>TRBD1|TRBJ1-5|few|TRBV6-5
CASSSPGQGNSNQPQHF
TGTGCCAGCAGTTCTCCGGGACAGGGTAATAGCAATCAGCCCCAGCATTTT
>.|TRBJ1-2|few|TRBV4-3
CASSQETSGYYGYTF
TGCGCCAGCAGCCAAGAAACTTCAGGTTACTATGGCTACACCTTC
>.|TRBJ2-5|.|TRBV7-9
CASSLEVQETQYF
TGTGCCAGCAGCCTTGAAGTACAAGAGACCCAGTACTTC
>.|TRBJ2-1|.|TRBV10-3
CAISDEDSYNEQFF
TGTGCCATCAGTGACGAAGACTCCTACAATGAGCAGTTCTTC
>TRBD2|TRBJ2-3|few|TRBV12-3/TRBV12-4
CASSSLVSSGFPDTQYF
TGTGCCAGCAGTTCGCTGGTCTCTAGCGGGTTCCCAGATACGCAGTATTTT
>.|TRBJ2-1|.|TRBV7-2
CASSLAASPSEQFF
TGTGCCAGCAGCTTAGCTGCGAGCCCCAGTGAGCAGTTCTTC
>TRBD2|TRBJ2-5|few|TRBV20-1
CSASSSTSGRGETQYF
TGCAGTGCTAGTTCGTCCACTAGCGGGAGAGGGGAGACCCAGTACTTC
>.|TRBJ2-7|.|TRBV6-1
CASSPTGGVREQYF
TGTGCCAGCAGTCCCACAGGGGGGGTGCGCGAGCAGTACTTC
>.|TRBJ1-5|.|TRBV2
CASSPLLQTGRYQPQHF
TGTGCCAGCAGTCCCCTTTTGCAGACGGGCCGCTATCAGCCCCAGCATTTT
>TRBD2|TRBJ2-7|few|TRBV4-1
CASSHPSRSLAEGGYEQYF
TGCGCCAGCAGCCACCCTAGCCGTTCACTAGCGGAGGGGGGCTACGAGCAGTACTTC
>TRBD2|TRBJ2-3|few|TRBV10-3
CATTLAGGTDTQYF
TGTGCCACGACACTAGCGGGAGGCACAGATACGCAGTATTTT
>.|TRBJ2-1|few|TRBV11-2
CASSLEYGSYNEQFF
TGTGCCAGCAGCTTAGAATACGGCTCCTACAATGAGCAGTTCTTC
>.|TRBJ1-1|few|TRBV12-3/TRBV12-4
CASSSGLPNTEAFF
TGTGCCAGCAGCTCGGGACTACCGAACACTGAAGCTTTCTTT
>TRBD2|TRBJ2-2|many|TRBV7-6
CASSLELASGELFF
TGTGCCAGCAGCTTAGAACTAGCGTCCGGGGAGCTGTTTTTT
>.|TRBJ1-2|few|TRBV29-1
CSVAQLYGYTF
TGCAGCGTTGCCCAGCTCTATGGCTACACCTTC
>.|TRBJ2-7|.|TRBV21-1
CANSKVEGRGSYEQYF
TGTGCCAACAGCAAAGTAGAAGGGAGGGGTTCCTACGAGCAGTACTTC
>.|TRBJ2-1|.|TRBV20-1
CSARDRRSNNEQFF
TGCAGTGCTAGAGACCGGCGTTCCAACAATGAGCAGTTCTTC
>.|TRBJ2-3|many|TRBV5-1
CASSLARIGTDTQYF
TGCGCCAGCAGCTTGGCAAGGATCGGCACAGATACGCAGTATTTT
>TRBD1|TRBJ1-1|many|TRBV20-1
CSAAGGGSMNTEAFF
TGCAGTGCTGCCGGAGGGGGCAGCATGAACACTGAAGCTTTCTTT